This TCR beta chain was sequenced in a study of glioma-infiltrating T cells. Overall study results and limits: CDR3 overlap between tissue and blood was very small. Non-neoplastic patients had below-expected tissue-blood divergence, while all gliomas exceeded expectation.

As concerns this clonotype: Its antigen is undetermined.

TCR alpha and beta CDR3 regions were amplified from RNA using iRepertoire nested multiplex PCR. Tissue mRNA or PBMC total RNA, roughly 85-450 ng, went into one-step reverse transcription and amplification. MiXCR, run by TCRdb on the multiplex PCR reads, gives a single entry per CDR3 protein. The data show 100,000 to 150,000 distinct CDR3 sequences, with roughly a quarter seen just once and around a quarter held by the top ten. The CDR3 consists of 16 residues. Unmatched junction bases numbered 8, after V lost 6 bases and J lost 1 base. CDR1 is MNHEY and CDR2 is SVGEGT in the germline V gene. The receptor was derived from a human donor with low-grade glioma or glioblastoma, undergoing nonglioma brain surgery, or in good health (not recorded which). The rearrangement uses TRBV6-2 or TRBV6-3 and TRBJ2-2; the match to TRBD2 covers 7 bases. Sequencing was done on a sample of glioma tissue, nonneoplastic brain tissue, or PBMCs (not recorded which). The CDR3 protein is CASRHPGLRNTGELFF. DNA for the CDR3: TGTGCCAGCAGGCATCCGGGACTAAGGAACACCGGGGAGCTGTTTTTT.